The T cell receptor (beta chain) described here comes from a study of radiotherapy plus CTLA-4 blockade in lung cancer. Broader study findings: Subsequent to radiotherapy plus ipilimumab, tumor-derived TCR clones underwent expansion in blood.

Chemo-refractory metastatic non-small-cell lung cancer patients received focal radiation with ipilimumab CTLA-4 blockade. For this clone: The antigen is unknown.

Looked up from germline, CDR1 is LNHNV and CDR2 is YYDKDF (reference sequence). This CDR3 has 15 residues. After removal of 4 bases from V and 4 bases from J, the junction contained 3 bases not matched to a gene. Sequencing was performed with immunoSEQ multiplex PCR; in TCRdb, only in-frame clones are kept and a portion is missing. The sample shows tens of thousands of clones, more than 65% of them seen only once. The J gene is TRBJ2-3, the V gene TRBV15; 12 bases are a match to TRBD2. The TCR originated in a human donor with non-small cell lung cancer who had a partial response to radiotherapy plus ipilimumab. The source material was peripheral blood, sampled from a patient treated with radiotherapy plus ipilimumab. CDR3 sequence (DNA): TGTGCCACCAGCACCGGGACTAGCGGGCCAGATACGCAGTATTTT. It translates to CATSTGTSGPDTQYF.